This T cell receptor (beta chain) was identified in a study of regulatory T cells in long-lasting Graves disease. Through Arm-PCR of CDR3 regions and iRepertoire HTBI primers, TCR beta libraries were built. TCRdb re-analysed the multiplex PCR reads in MiXCR, keeping a single row per CDR3 protein. The sample shows approximately 400,000 distinct CDR3 sequences, about 11% of them seen only once. Germline V CDR1 and CDR2: MNHEY, SVGAGI. The CDR3 covers 15 residues. V gave up 0 bases and J gave up 2 bases; unmatched junction bases: 2. Time point denoted: newly diagnosed GD, antithyroid drugs for less than 3 months. The authors made the TCR library using RNA they extracted from PBMCs. The table lists this clonotype with many counts. The sample was also reused in another study, on T cells in Graves' hyperthyroidism and ophthalmopathy.

This receptor was identified in a woman aged 18-29 years with Graves disease. This chain joins TRBV6-5 and TRBJ1-1, with 8 bases lining up with TRBD1. The sequenced sample was peripheral blood mononuclear cells (PBMCs), obtained at new diagnosis, from a patient treated with antithyroid drugs. Written as DNA, the CDR3 is TGTGCCAGCAGTTACTCGACAGGGGTTAACACTGAAGCTTTCTTT. Its protein is CASSYSTGVNTEAFF.